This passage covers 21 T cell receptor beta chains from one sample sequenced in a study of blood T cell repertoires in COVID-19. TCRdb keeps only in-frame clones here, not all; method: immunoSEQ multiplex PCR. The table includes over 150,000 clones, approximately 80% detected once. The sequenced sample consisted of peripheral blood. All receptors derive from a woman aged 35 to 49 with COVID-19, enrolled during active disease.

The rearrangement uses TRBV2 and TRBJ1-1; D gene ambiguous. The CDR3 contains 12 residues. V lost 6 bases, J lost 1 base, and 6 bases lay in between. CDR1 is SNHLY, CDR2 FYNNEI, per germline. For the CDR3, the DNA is TGTGCCAGCAGGGGAGGGAACACTGAAGCTTTCTTT. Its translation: CASRGGNTEAFF.

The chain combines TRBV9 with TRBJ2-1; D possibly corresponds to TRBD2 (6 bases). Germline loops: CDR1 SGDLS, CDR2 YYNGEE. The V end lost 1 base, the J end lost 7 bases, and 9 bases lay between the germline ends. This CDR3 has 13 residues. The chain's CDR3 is CASSVYGRNEQFF. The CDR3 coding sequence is TGTGCCAGCAGCGTATACGGGAGAAATGAGCAGTTCTTC.

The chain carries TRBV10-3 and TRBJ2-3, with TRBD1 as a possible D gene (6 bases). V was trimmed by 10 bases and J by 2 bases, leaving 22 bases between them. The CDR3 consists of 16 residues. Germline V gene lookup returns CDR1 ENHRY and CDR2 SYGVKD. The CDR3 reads CATRGQGISDTDTQYF. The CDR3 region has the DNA TGTGCCACTAGGGGACAAGGGATTTCGGACACAGATACGCAGTATTTT.

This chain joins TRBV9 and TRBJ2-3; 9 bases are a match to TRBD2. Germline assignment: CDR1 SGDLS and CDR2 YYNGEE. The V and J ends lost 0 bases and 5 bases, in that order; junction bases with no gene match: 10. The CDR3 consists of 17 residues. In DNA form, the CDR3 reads TGTGCCAGCAGCGTAGTGGCTAGCGGGACGTCGGGAGATACGCAGTATTTT. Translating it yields CASSVVASGTSGDTQYF. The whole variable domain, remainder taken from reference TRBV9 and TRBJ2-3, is DSGVTQTPKHLITATGQRVTLRCSPRSGDLSVYWYQQSLDQGLQFLIQYYNGEERAKGNILERFSAQQFPDLHSELNLSSLELGDSALYFCASSVVASGTSGDTQYFGPGTRLTVL.

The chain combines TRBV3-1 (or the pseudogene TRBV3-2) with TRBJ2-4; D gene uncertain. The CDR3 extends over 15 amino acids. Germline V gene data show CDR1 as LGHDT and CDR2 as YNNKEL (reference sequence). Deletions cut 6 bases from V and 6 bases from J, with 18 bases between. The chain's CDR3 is CASSQLVGRINIQYF. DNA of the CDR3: TGTGCCAGCAGTCAGCTGGTGGGCCGGATAAACATTCAGTACTTC.

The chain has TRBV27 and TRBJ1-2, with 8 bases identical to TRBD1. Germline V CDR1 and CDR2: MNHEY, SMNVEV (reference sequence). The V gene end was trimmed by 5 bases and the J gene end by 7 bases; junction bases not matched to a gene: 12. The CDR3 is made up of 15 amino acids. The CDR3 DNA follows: TGTGCCAGCAGTCTCGCGCAGGGGGCGCTTAGTGGCTACACCTTC. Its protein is CASSLAQGALSGYTF.

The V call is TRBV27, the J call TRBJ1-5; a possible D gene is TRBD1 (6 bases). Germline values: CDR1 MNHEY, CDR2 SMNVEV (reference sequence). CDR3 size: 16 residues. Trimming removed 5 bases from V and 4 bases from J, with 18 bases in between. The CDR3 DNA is TGTGCCAGCAGTCCCCAGCGGACAGTTATAAATCAGCCCCAGCATTTT. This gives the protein CASSPQRTVINQPQHF.

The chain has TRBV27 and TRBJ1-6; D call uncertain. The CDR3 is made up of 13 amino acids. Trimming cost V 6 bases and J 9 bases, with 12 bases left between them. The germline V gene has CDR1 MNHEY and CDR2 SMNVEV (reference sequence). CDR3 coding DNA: TGTGCCAGCAGAGTTTATACACGTTCACCCCTCCACTTT. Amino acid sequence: CASRVYTRSPLHF.

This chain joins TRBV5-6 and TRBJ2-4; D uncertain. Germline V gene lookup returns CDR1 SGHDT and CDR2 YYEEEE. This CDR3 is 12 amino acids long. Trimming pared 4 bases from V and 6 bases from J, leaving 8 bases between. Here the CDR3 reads CASSALGNIQYF. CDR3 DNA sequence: TGTGCCAGCAGCGCCCTCGGAAACATTCAGTACTTC.

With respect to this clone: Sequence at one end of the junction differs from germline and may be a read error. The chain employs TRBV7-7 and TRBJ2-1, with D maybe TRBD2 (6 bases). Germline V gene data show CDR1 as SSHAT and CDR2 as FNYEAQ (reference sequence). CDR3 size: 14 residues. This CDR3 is CASSLEALAGEQFF. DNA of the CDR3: TGTGCTAGCAGCTTAGAGGCACTAGCAGGGGAGCAGTTCTTC.

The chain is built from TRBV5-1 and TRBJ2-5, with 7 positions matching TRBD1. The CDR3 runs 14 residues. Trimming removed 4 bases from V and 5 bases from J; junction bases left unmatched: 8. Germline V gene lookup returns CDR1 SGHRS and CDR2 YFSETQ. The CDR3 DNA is TGCGCCAGCAGCCCGACAGGGTCGAAGGAGACCCAGTACTTC. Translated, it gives CASSPTGSKETQYF.

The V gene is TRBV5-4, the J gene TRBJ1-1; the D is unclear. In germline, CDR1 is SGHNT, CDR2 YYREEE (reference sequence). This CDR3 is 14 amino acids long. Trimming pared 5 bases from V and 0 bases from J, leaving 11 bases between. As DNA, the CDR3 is TGTGCCAGCAGATATCCAGGCGTGAACACTGAAGCTTTCTTT. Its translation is CASRYPGVNTEAFF. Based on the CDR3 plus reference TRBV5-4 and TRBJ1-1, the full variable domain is ETGVTQSPTHLIKTRGQQVTLRCSSQSGHNTVSWYQQALGQGPQFIFQYYREEENGRGNFPPRFSGLQFPNYSSELNVNALELDDSALYLCASRYPGVNTEAFFGQGTRLTVV.

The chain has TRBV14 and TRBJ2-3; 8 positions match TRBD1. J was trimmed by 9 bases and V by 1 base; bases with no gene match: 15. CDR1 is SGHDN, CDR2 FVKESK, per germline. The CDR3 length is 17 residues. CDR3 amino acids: CASSQGGTGPQEGTQYF. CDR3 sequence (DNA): TGTGCCAGCAGCCAAGGGGGGACAGGTCCCCAAGAAGGCACGCAGTATTTT. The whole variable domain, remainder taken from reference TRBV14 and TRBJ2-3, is EAGVTQFPSHSVIEKGQTVTLRCDPISGHDNLYWYRRVMGKEIKFLLHFVKESKQDESGMPNNRFLAERTGGTYSTLKVQPAELEDSGVYFCASSQGGTGPQEGTQYFGPGTRLTVL.

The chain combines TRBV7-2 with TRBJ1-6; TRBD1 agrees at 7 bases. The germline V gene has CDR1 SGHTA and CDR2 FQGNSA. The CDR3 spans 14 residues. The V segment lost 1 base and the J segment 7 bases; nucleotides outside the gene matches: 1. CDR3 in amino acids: CASSLEQGNSPLHF. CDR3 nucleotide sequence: TGTGCCAGCAGCTTAGAACAGGGGAATTCACCCCTCCACTTT.

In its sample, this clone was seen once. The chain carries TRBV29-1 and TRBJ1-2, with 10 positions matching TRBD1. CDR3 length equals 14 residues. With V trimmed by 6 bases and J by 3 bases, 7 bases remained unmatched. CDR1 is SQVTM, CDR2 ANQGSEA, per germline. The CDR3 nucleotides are TGCAGCGTGGATGCCGGGACAGGGGACTATGGCTACACCTTC. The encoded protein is CSVDAGTGDYGYTF.

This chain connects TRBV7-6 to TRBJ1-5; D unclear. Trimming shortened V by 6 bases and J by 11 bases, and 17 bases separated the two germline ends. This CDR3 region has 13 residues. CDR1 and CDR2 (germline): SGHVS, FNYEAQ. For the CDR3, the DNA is TGTGCCAGCAGTTCCCCCGGCCGGGTAGCCCAGCATTTT. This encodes CASSSPGRVAQHF.

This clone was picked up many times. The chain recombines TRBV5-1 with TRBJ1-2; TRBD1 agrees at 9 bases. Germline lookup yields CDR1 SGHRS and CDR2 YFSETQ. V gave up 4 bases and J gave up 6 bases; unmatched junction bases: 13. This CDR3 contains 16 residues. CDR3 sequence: CASSDSGTGRKNGYTF. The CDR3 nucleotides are TGCGCCAGCAGCGACTCCGGGACAGGGAGGAAGAATGGCTACACCTTC.

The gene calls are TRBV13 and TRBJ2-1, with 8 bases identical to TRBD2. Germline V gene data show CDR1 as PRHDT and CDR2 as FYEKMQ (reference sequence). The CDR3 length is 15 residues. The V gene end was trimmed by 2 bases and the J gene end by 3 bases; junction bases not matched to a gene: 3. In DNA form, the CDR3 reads TGTGCCAGCAGCTTACCAGCGGGAGTCTACAATGAGCAGTTCTTC. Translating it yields CASSLPAGVYNEQFF.

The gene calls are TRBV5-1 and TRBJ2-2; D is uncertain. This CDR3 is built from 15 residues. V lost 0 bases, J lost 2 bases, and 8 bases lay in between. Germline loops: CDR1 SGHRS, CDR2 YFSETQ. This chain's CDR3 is CASSLVAGNTGELFF. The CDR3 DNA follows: TGCGCCAGCAGCTTGGTGGCAGGAAACACCGGGGAGCTGTTTTTT.

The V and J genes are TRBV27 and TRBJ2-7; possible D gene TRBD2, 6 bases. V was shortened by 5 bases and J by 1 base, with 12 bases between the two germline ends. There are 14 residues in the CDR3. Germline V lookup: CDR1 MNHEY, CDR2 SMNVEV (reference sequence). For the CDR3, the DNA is TGTGCCAGCAGTCGGGGGACGGGATCCTACGAGCAGTACTTC. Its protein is CASSRGTGSYEQYF.

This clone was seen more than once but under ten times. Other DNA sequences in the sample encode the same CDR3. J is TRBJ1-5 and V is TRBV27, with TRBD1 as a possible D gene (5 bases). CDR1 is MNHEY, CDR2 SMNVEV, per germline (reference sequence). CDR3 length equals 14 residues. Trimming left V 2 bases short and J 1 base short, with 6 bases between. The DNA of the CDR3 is TGTGCCAGCAGTTTACAGGGAAGCAATCAGCCCCAGCATTTT. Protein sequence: CASSLQGSNQPQHF.